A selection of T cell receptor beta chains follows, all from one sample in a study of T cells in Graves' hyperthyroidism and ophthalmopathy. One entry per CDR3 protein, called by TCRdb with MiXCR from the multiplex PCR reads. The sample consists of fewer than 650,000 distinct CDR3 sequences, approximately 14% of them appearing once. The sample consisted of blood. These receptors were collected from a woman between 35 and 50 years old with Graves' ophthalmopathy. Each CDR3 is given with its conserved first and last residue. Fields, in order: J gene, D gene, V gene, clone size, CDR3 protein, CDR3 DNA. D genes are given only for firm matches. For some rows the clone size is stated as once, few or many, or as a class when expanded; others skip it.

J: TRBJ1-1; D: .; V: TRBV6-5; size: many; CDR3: CASTILADTEAFF; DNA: TGTGCCAGCACCATTTTAGCGGACACTGAAGCTTTCTTT
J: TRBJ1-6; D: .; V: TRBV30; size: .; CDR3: CAWSVQQGFSPLHF; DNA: TGTGCCTGGAGTGTACAACAGGGTTTCTCACCCCTCCACTTT
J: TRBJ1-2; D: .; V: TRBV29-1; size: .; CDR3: CSVEVIAANYGYTF; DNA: TGCAGCGTTGAAGTTATCGCAGCTAACTATGGCTACACCTTC
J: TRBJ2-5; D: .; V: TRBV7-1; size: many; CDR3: CASSSYRGTSPYSGPYQETQYF; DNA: TGTGCCAGCAGCTCATATCGAGGGACTTCCCCATATAGCGGACCGTACCAAGAGACCCAGTACTTC
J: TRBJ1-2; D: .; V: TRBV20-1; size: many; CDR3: CSASGVNVVGYTF; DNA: TGCAGTGCTAGCGGTGTCAACGTGGTTGGCTACACCTTC
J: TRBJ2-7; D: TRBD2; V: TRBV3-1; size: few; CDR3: CASSLLAGGSAYEQYF; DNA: TGTGCCAGCAGCCTACTAGCGGGAGGCTCGGCCTACGAGCAGTACTTC
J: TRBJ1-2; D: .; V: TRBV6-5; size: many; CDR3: CASQKRPGPGHGYTF; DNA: TGTGCCAGCCAAAAACGGCCCGGACCTGGGCATGGCTACACCTTC
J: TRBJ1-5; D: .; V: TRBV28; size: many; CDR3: CASSIDRRSDQPQHF; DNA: TGTGCCAGCAGTATTGACAGAAGAAGTGATCAGCCCCAGCATTTT
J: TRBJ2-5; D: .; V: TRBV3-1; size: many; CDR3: CASSSPQKTQYF; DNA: TGTGCCAGCAGCTCCCCTCAAAAGACCCAGTACTTC
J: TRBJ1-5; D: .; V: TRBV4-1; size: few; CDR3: CASSQVGNLNNQPQHF; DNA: TGCGCCAGCAGCCAAGTGGGGAACCTGAATAATCAGCCCCAGCATTTT
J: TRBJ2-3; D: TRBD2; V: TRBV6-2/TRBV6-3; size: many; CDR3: CASSYGSSGSTDTQYF; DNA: TGTGCCAGCAGTTATGGATCTAGCGGGTCCACAGATACGCAGTATTTT
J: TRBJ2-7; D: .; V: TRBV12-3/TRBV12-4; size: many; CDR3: CASSRGAGKVYEQYF; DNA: TGTGCCAGCAGCCGAGGAGCCGGAAAGGTCTACGAGCAGTACTTC
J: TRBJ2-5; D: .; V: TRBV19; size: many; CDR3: CASSDRGETQYF; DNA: TGTGCCAGTAGTGACAGAGGGGAGACCCAGTACTTC
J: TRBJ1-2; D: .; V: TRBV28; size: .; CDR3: CASRTTGLPYYGYTF; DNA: TGTGCCAGCAGAACAACAGGGCTCCCCTACTATGGCTACACCTTC
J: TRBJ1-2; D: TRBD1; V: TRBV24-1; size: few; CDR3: CATSDPRTGEVSYTF; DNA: TGTGCCACCAGTGACCCCCGGACAGGGGAAGTTAGCTACACCTTC
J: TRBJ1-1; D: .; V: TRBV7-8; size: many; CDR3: CASSLVPRGLGTEAFF; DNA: TGTGCCAGCAGCTTAGTGCCCCGCGGGTTAGGGACTGAAGCTTTCTTT
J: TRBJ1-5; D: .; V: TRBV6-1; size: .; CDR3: CASRAEWNQPQHF; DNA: TGTGCCAGCAGAGCAGAGTGGAATCAGCCCCAGCATTTT
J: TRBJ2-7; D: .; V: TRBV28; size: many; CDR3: CASRLGAGYEQYF; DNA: TGTGCCAGCAGGTTGGGAGCGGGCTACGAGCAGTACTTC
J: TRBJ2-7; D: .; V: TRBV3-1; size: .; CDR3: CASSQEIESYEQYF; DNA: TGTGCCAGCAGCCAAGAAATTGAGTCCTACGAGCAGTACTTC
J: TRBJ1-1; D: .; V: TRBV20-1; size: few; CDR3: CSASALQGITEAFF; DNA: TGCAGTGCTAGCGCTCTACAAGGGATCACTGAAGCTTTCTTT
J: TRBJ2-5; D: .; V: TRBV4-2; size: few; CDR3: CASSQDGPGARETQYF; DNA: TGTGCCAGCAGCCAAGATGGCCCAGGGGCGAGGGAGACCCAGTACTTC